The T cell receptor beta chain under discussion was sequenced for a study of T cell responses to AZD1222 COVID-19 vaccine. Study findings and constraints: No day 14 peak samples; only post-peak repertoires were characterized.

Profiling relied on immunoSEQ multiplex PCR, and the TCRdb table lists in-frame clones only, not all of them. The table has 85,000 to 110,000 clones, 90% seen once. Many counts were recorded for this clone. The target antigen is unknown. This CDR3 comprises 12 residues. V lost 6 bases and J 0 bases, leaving 5 bases between the germline ends. Germline loops: CDR1 MDHEN, CDR2 SYDVKM. This rearrangement joins TRBV28 to TRBJ1-2; no firm D call. Source: peripheral blood, taken on day 0 of AZD1222 vaccination. This receptor was obtained from an adult in good health. CDR3 region: CASSGSNYGYTF. The CDR3 region has the DNA TGTGCCAGCAGCGGGTCTAACTATGGCTACACCTTC.